A single sample is the source of the 26 T cell receptor beta chains below, sequenced in a study of technical replicates of blood from a few donors. Method: immunoSEQ multiplex PCR; TCRdb's copy keeps in-frame clones and lacks some. The repertoire has about 61,000 clones, around 97% of them found once; the top ten carry 0.15% to 0.25%. Sequencing used T cells isolated from PBMCs. These receptors came from a human donor in good health.

The rearrangement joins TRBV5-1 to TRBJ1-3, with TRBD1 matching 8 bases. CDR3 size: 16 residues. Looked up from germline, CDR1 is SGHRS and CDR2 is YFSETQ. Trimming at V came to 1 base and at J to 1 base, leaving 4 bases not matched to a gene. CDR3 sequence (DNA): TGCGCCAGCAGCTTGCCCAGGGGGCGTTCTGGAAACACCATATATTTT. It translates to CASSLPRGRSGNTIYF. Filled out from reference TRBV5-1 and TRBJ1-3, the complete variable domain reads KAGVTQTPRYLIKTRGQQVTLSCSPISGHRSVSWYQQTPGQGLQFLFEYFSETQRNKGNFPGRFSGRQFSNSRSEMNVSTLELGDSALYLCASSLPRGRSGNTIYFGEGSWLTVV.

The chain is built from TRBV27 and TRBJ2-1; 14 bases line up with TRBD2. J gave up 4 bases and V 8 bases, and 7 bases lay outside the gene matches. This CDR3 has 16 amino acids. Germline-derived CDR1 and CDR2 are MNHEY and SMNVEV (reference sequence). CDR3 coding DNA: TGTGCCAGCGGGGGACTAGCGGGAGTCTCGTACAATGAGCAGTTCTTC. It translates to CASGGLAGVSYNEQFF.

J is TRBJ1-4 and V is TRBV29-1; D gene ambiguous. This CDR3 spans 10 amino acids. Germline V CDR1 and CDR2: SQVTM, ANQGSEA. CDR3 sequence: CSVLDEKLFF. The CDR3 bases are TGCAGTGTCCTAGATGAAAAACTGTTTTTT. The full variable domain, rest sourced from reference TRBV29-1 and TRBJ1-4, is SAVISQKPSRDICQRGTSLTIQCQVDSQVTMMFWYRQQPGQSLTLIATANQGSEATYESGFVIDKFPISRPNLTFSTLTVSNMSPEDSSIYLCSVLDEKLFFGSGTQLSVL.

V is TRBV6-5 and J is TRBJ2-7; TRBD2 matches 7 bases. Trimming at V came to 4 bases and at J to 7 bases, leaving 7 bases not matched to a gene. CDR1 MNHEY and CDR2 SVGAGI come from the germline V gene. The CDR3 is 13 residues long. CDR3 protein: CASSSSGLAEQYF. The CDR3 DNA is TGTGCCAGCAGTTCTAGCGGTCTGGCAGAGCAGTACTTC.

The J gene is TRBJ1-5, the V gene TRBV7-8, with 7 bases lining up with TRBD1. Trimming cost V 0 bases and J 7 bases; bases outside gene matches: 6. There are 15 residues in the CDR3. CDR1 is SGHVS and CDR2 is FQNEAQ in the germline V gene. Written as DNA, the CDR3 is TGTGCCAGCAGCTTAGCGGGGACAGTTCCCCAGCCCCAGCATTTT. It encodes CASSLAGTVPQPQHF.

This chain joins TRBV18 and TRBJ1-2; no clear D. Germline-derived CDR1 and CDR2 are KGHSH and LQKENI. The ends were cut back, 0 bases at V and 7 bases at J, with 15 bases in the middle. This CDR3 has 15 amino acids. CDR3 sequence reads: CASSPPGRLGFGYTF. The DNA for the CDR3 is TGTGCCAGCTCACCACCGGGCAGGTTGGGCTTTGGCTACACCTTC.

The chain uses TRBV5-1 and TRBJ2-2; 9 nucleotides line up with TRBD2. Trimming at V came to 4 bases and at J to 7 bases, leaving 5 bases not matched to a gene. This CDR3 contains 14 residues. CDR1 and CDR2 from the germline V gene are SGHRS and YFSETQ. DNA for the CDR3: TGCGCCAGCAGCCTGCGGGGGGGCAACGGGGAGCTGTTTTTT. Translating gives CASSLRGGNGELFF. The full variable domain, completed using reference TRBV5-1 and TRBJ2-2, is KAGVTQTPRYLIKTRGQQVTLSCSPISGHRSVSWYQQTPGQGLQFLFEYFSETQRNKGNFPGRFSGRQFSNSRSEMNVSTLELGDSALYLCASSLRGGNGELFFGEGSRLTVL.

The gene calls are TRBV5-4 and TRBJ2-7; 11 bases fit TRBD2. V gave up 0 bases and J gave up 5 bases; unmatched junction bases: 4. This CDR3 has 15 residues. Germline V lookup: CDR1 SGHNT, CDR2 YYREEE (reference sequence). The CDR3 nucleotides are TGTGCCAGCAGCTTGGCACTAGCGGGAGTCAACGAGCAGTACTTC. It yields the protein CASSLALAGVNEQYF.

The V gene is TRBV12-2, the J gene TRBJ2-7; TRBD2 was called by the table and not checked on the DNA. TRBV12-2 is recorded as a pseudogene. The CDR3 has 16 amino acids. CDR3 sequence (DNA): TGTGCAAGTCGCTTAGCGAGTTACGGGGGGACCTACGAGCAGTACTTC. Its protein product is CASRLASYGGTYEQYF.

This clone was detected a few times. The chain uses TRBV19 and TRBJ2-7; D ambiguous. Germline CDR1 and CDR2: LNHDA and SQIVND (reference sequence). The length of the CDR3 is 13 residues. Trimming left V 1 base short and J 6 bases short, with 10 bases between. The CDR3: CASSIGRVGEQYF. CDR3 coding DNA: TGTGCCAGTAGTATAGGCCGGGTTGGCGAGCAGTACTTC.

The V call is TRBV28, the J call TRBJ2-7, with no clear D. The CDR3 is 14 amino acids. The germline V gene encodes CDR1 MDHEN and CDR2 SYDVKM. Trimming cost V 5 bases and J 6 bases, with 17 bases left between them. In DNA form, the CDR3 reads TGTGCCAGCAGTCCTACGGGTCTTGTGGGCGAGCAGTACTTC. It codes for CASSPTGLVGEQYF.

The chain combines TRBV28 with TRBJ2-7, with 10 bases identical to TRBD2. Germline V gene sequence: CDR1 MDHEN, CDR2 SYDVKM. Trimming removed 8 bases from V and 4 bases from J; junction bases left unmatched: 14. The CDR3 contains 16 residues. CDR3 coding DNA: TGTGCCAGCCGCCCATCGGGAGCGGGAGGGATTTACGAGCAGTACTTC. Protein product: CASRPSGAGGIYEQYF.

V and J are TRBV5-6 and TRBJ2-7; D remains ambiguous. Germline loops: CDR1 SGHDT, CDR2 YYEEEE. This CDR3 contains 13 residues. V gave up 1 base and J gave up 3 bases, with 8 bases separating them. The DNA for the CDR3 is TGTGCCAGCAGCTTGAACAGCTACTACGAGCAGTACTTC. As protein: CASSLNSYYEQYF.

The V and J genes are TRBV5-1 and TRBJ1-5; 11 nucleotides match TRBD1. V shed 5 bases and J 4 bases; nucleotides not matched to a gene: 5. The CDR3 totals 15 residues. The V gene's germline CDR1 is SGHRS and CDR2 YFSETQ. CDR3 amino acids: CASSPGTGGNQPQHF. The CDR3 bases are TGCGCCAGCAGTCCGGGGACAGGGGGTAATCAGCCCCAGCATTTT.

The V gene is TRBV19, the J gene TRBJ1-6; 7 nucleotides align to TRBD1. The junction had 8 bases not matched to a gene; V was cut back by 4 bases and J by 11 bases. From germline, CDR1 is LNHDA and CDR2 SQIVND (reference sequence). The CDR3 totals 14 residues. The CDR3 region has the DNA TGTGCCAGTAGTACCATTACAGGGGACGCACCCCTCCACTTT. Translating gives CASSTITGDAPLHF.

In its sample, this clone was seen once. This chain uses TRBV27 with TRBJ2-7; D is possibly TRBD1 (6 bases). The CDR3 runs 14 residues. Per the germline V gene, CDR1 is MNHEY and CDR2 is SMNVEV (reference sequence). Trimming cost V 6 bases and J 3 bases, with 15 bases left between them. The CDR3: CASSQNIGGYEQYF. The CDR3 nucleotides are TGTGCCAGCAGCCAAAATATAGGGGGCTACGAGCAGTACTTC.

This chain joins TRBV4-1 and TRBJ2-3; 7 nucleotides agree with TRBD2. Unmatched junction bases numbered 10, after V lost 5 bases and J lost 2 bases. Looked up from germline, CDR1 is MGHRA and CDR2 is YSYEKL. The CDR3 is 16 amino acids. CDR3 DNA sequence: TGCGCCAGCAGCGACATTCTAGCGGAGATCACAGATACGCAGTATTTT. As protein: CASSDILAEITDTQYF.

The genes are TRBV27 and TRBJ1-1; 9 bases line up with TRBD1. Trimming cost V 1 base and J 4 bases; bases outside gene matches: 7. The CDR3 totals 16 residues. Germline V gene sequence: CDR1 MNHEY, CDR2 SMNVEV (reference sequence). In DNA, the CDR3 is TGTGCCAGCAGTTTATTTGGGACAGGGTTTGTCACTGAAGCTTTCTTT. Amino acid sequence: CASSLFGTGFVTEAFF.

J is TRBJ1-2 and V is TRBV27; unclear D gene. The germline V gene encodes CDR1 MNHEY and CDR2 SMNVEV (reference sequence). V lost 5 bases, J lost 8 bases, and 12 bases lay in between. The CDR3 extends over 12 amino acids. As DNA, the CDR3 is TGTGCCAGCAGTGGTAATCGGGAAGGCTACACCTTC. Its translation is CASSGNREGYTF.

The chain joins TRBV19 to TRBJ1-1; no clear D. This CDR3 contains 15 residues. Per the germline V gene, CDR1 is LNHDA and CDR2 is SQIVND (reference sequence). Trimming removed 2 bases from V and 1 base from J, with 11 bases in between. CDR3 DNA: TGTGCCAGTAGTATACTCGGGGTGGGGAACACTGAAGCTTTCTTT. It codes for CASSILGVGNTEAFF.

The chain recombines TRBV5-6 with TRBJ2-7; D gene unclear. The CDR3 runs to 15 residues. Trimming removed 4 bases from V and 5 bases from J, with 19 bases in between. Germline CDR1 and CDR2: SGHDT and YYEEEE. Here the CDR3 reads CASSHVRAIVNEQYF. The CDR3 coding sequence is TGTGCCAGCAGCCATGTCCGAGCGATAGTCAACGAGCAGTACTTC.

This chain connects TRBV6-1 to TRBJ1-2; a possible D gene is TRBD1 (6 bases). V lost 3 bases to trimming and J lost 3 bases, with 11 bases between them. The germline CDR1 and CDR2 sequences are MNHNS and SASEGT. The CDR3 sequence is 14 residues long. CDR3 nucleotide sequence: TGTGCCAGCAGTGAGTTTTGGGGGCACTATGGCTACACCTTC. Protein product: CASSEFWGHYGYTF.

The chain is built from TRBV4-2 and TRBJ1-3, with 7 bases aligning to TRBD1. The CDR3 is 15 residues long. V trimming: 4 bases; J trimming: 4 bases; junction bases outside the gene matches: 7. CDR1 is LGHNA and CDR2 is YNFKEQ in the germline V gene. The CDR3 bases are TGTGCCAGCAGCCCCGTGACAGGGATCGGAAACACCATATATTTT. Its translation is CASSPVTGIGNTIYF.

The V and J genes are TRBV7-9 and TRBJ2-5; 9 positions agree with TRBD2. The germline CDR1 and CDR2 sequences are SEHNR and FQNEAQ (reference sequence). V lost 2 bases, J lost 5 bases, and 9 bases stayed unmatched. The CDR3 loop spans 16 amino acids. The CDR3 region is CASSLFAGGPGETQYF. CDR3 nucleotides: TGTGCCAGCAGCTTATTCGCGGGAGGGCCGGGTGAGACCCAGTACTTC.

The chain combines TRBV7-2 with TRBJ2-3, with TRBD2 matching 8 bases. From germline, CDR1 is SGHTA and CDR2 FQGNSA. V lost 3 bases to trimming and J lost 4 bases; unmatched junction nucleotides: 6. The CDR3 length is 15 residues. The CDR3 nucleotides read TGTGCCAGCAGCTTTGGCGGGGGGAGGTCAGATACGCAGTATTTT. Amino acids: CASSFGGGRSDTQYF.

J is TRBJ2-3 and V is TRBV7-2; TRBD2 matches at 12 bases. J was trimmed by 6 bases and V by 5 bases; bases with no gene match: 12. The length of the CDR3 is 17 residues. Germline values: CDR1 SGHTA, CDR2 FQGNSA. CDR3 in DNA: TGTGCCAGCAGCCCGACTAGCGGGGGCCTAGGGGGGGATACGCAGTATTTT. Its protein product is CASSPTSGGLGGDTQYF.